This is a list of T cell receptor beta chains from one sample in a study of T cell responses to AZD1222 COVID-19 vaccine. Repertoires were generated with immunoSEQ multiplex PCR, while TCRdb's copy carries only in-frame clones and drops some. The sample shows approximately 92,000 clones, 70% to 90% of them seen only once. Sequencing was performed on peripheral blood, taken on day 0 of AZD1222 vaccination. The receptors here all came from an adult in good health. CDR3s include the opening cysteine and the closing phenylalanine or tryptophan. A D gene is named only where the DNA matches it firmly. The size entry is marked missing in some rows and otherwise reads once, few, many or a size class.

abundance | d_gene | j_gene | v_gene | CDR3aa | CDR3nt
- | TRBD1 | TRBJ1-1 | TRBV7-9 | CATSRVKGQGSTEAFF | TGTGCCACCAGTCGGGTAAAGGGACAGGGAAGCACTGAAGCTTTCTTT
- | - | TRBJ1-1 | TRBV7-8 | CASSQAEAGTEAFF | TGTGCCAGCAGCCAGGCGGAGGCAGGCACTGAAGCTTTCTTT
- | TRBD2 | TRBJ2-1 | TRBV5-1 | CASSLHQTSGGARTDEQFF | TGCGCCAGCAGCTTACATCAGACTAGCGGGGGGGCTAGAACTGATGAGCAGTTCTTC
- | - | TRBJ1-2 | TRBV3-1/TRBV3-2 | CASSQAGLTTNGYTF | TGTGCCAGCAGCCAAGCGGGCCTTACAACTAATGGCTACACCTTC
- | - | TRBJ1-2 | TRBV5-1 | CASEVAPSYGYTF | TGCGCCAGCGAGGTAGCCCCCTCCTATGGCTACACCTTC
- | TRBD1 | TRBJ1-3 | TRBV7-2 | CASSLRTGPGNTIYF | TGTGCCAGCAGCTTAAGGACAGGTCCTGGAAACACCATATATTTT
- | - | TRBJ2-2 | TRBV6-5 | CASSFGSSTGELFF | TGTGCCAGCAGTTTTGGGTCGAGCACCGGGGAGCTGTTTTTT
- | - | TRBJ2-1 | TRBV2 | CASYPGPRDRNEQFF | TGTGCCAGCTACCCCGGCCCCCGCGACCGAAATGAGCAGTTCTTC
- | - | TRBJ2-3 | TRBV5-1 | CASSLYGGDTDTQYF | TGTGCCAGCAGCTTGTACGGGGGTGACACAGATACGCAGTATTTT
- | TRBD1 | TRBJ1-4 | TRBV7-9 | CASSKRTGRGNEKLFF | TGTGCCAGCAGCAAACGGACAGGGAGGGGTAATGAAAAACTGTTTTTT
- | - | TRBJ1-2 | TRBV20-1 | CSVGGSPFF | TGCAGTGTAGGCGGGTCCCCCTTCTTC
- | - | TRBJ2-3 | TRBV10-3 | CATRGVSLDTQYF | TGTGCCACCAGAGGTGTTAGTTTAGATACGCAGTATTTT
- | - | TRBJ2-1 | TRBV10-3 | CAISPDSNEQFF | TGTGCCATCAGTCCAGACAGTAATGAGCAGTTCTTC
once | - | TRBJ1-1 | TRBV19 | CASSISQNTEAFF | TGTGCCAGTAGTATATCCCAGAACACTGAAGCTTTCTTT
- | - | TRBJ1-6 | TRBV9 | CASSVEGRGISNSPLHF | TGTGCCAGCAGCGTAGAGGGCAGGGGTATATCTAATTCACCCCTCCACTTT
- | - | TRBJ2-5 | TRBV9 | CASSARAQGKAQYF | TGTGCCAGCAGCGCGAGAGCTCAGGGTAAGGCCCAGTACTTC
- | - | TRBJ1-1 | TRBV15 | CATSRDGGIRSEAFF | TGTGCCACCAGCAGAGATGGGGGCATCCGGTCTGAAGCTTTCTTT
- | - | TRBJ2-3 | TRBV7-3 | CASSLQGTDTQYF | TGTGCCAGCAGCTTACAGGGCACGGATACGCAGTATTTT
- | - | TRBJ1-5 | TRBV19 | CASSIDGRTANQNSNQPQHF | TGTGCCAGTAGTATAGATGGCCGGACAGCTAATCAGAATAGCAATCAGCCCCAGCATTTT
- | - | TRBJ1-1 | TRBV10-2 | CASTEAQRGDIEAFF | TGCGCCAGCACGGAGGCACAGAGAGGGGATATTGAAGCTTTCTTT
- | - | TRBJ1-3 | TRBV3-1/TRBV3-2 | CASSRGNTIYF | TGTGCCAGCAGCCGGGGAAACACCATATATTTT
- | - | TRBJ2-6 | TRBV7-8 | CASSLAASGYTVSSGANVLTF | TGTGCCAGCAGCTTAGCGGCATCGGGGTATACCGTAAGCTCTGGGGCCAACGTCCTGACTTTC
- | - | TRBJ2-7 | TRBV24-1 | CATRWKGSYEQYF | TGTGCCACCAGGTGGAAGGGCTCCTACGAGCAGTACTTC
- | - | TRBJ1-6 | TRBV5-1 | CASSLEGYNSPLHF | TGCGCCAGCAGCTTGGAGGGATATAATTCACCCCTCCACTTT
once | - | TRBJ1-1 | TRBV5-4 | CASSLGGNTEAFF | TGTGCCAGCAGCTTGGGGGGGAACACTGAAGCTTTCTTT
- | TRBD2 | TRBJ2-5 | TRBV5-1 | CASSPAGSQETQYF | TGTGCCAGCAGCCCAGCGGGGTCCCAAGAGACCCAGTACTTC
- | TRBD1 | TRBJ2-2 | TRBV4-3 | CASSQVGQGDTGELFF | TGCGCCAGCAGCCAAGTGGGTCAGGGGGACACCGGGGAGCTGTTTTTT